This T cell receptor beta chain was identified during a study of sequential checkpoint blockade in melanoma. Study as a whole: DNA from 91 pretreatment tumor samples underwent TCRβ immunosequencing.

The treatment is: randomized to nivolumab then ipilimumab (arm A) or the reverse (arm B). This clone was recorded a few times. Its antigen is still unknown. Trimming removed 1 base from V and 2 bases from J, with 15 bases in between. CDR3 length: 15 residues. The germline CDR1 and CDR2 sequences are GTSNPN and SVGIG (reference sequence). The study, taken as a whole, reports: Rising tumor T-cell fraction and clonality meant about 30 times likelier benefit.

The method was immunoSEQ multiplex PCR; TCRdb's version includes in-frame clones alone and lacks a portion of them. The table has several hundred clones, roughly 25% seen once. This specimen consisted of tumor tissue (inferred from file names), obtained from a patient given nivolumab and ipilimumab in sequence. The receptor comes from a human donor with melanoma. The rearrangement joins TRBV30 to TRBJ2-7, with D perhaps given as TRBD1 or TRBD2 (5 bases each). CDR3 sequence (DNA): TGTGCCTGGAGTGGGGGGACGGATGCTGCCTACGAGCAGTACTTC. This encodes CAWSGGTDAAYEQYF.